A selection of T cell receptor beta chains follows, all from one sample in a study of blood T cell repertoires in COVID-19. TCRdb's table, derived via immunoSEQ multiplex PCR, lists solely in-frame clones and lacks some. The sample yields about 120,000 clones, about 85% seen once. Sequencing input: peripheral blood. Source of these receptors: a human donor in a cohort sampled during active COVID-19. Both conserved end residues are part of each CDR3. The D gene is left open where the match is weak. Rows may omit the clone size; those that give it use once, few, many or a size class.

size	V	J	D	CDR3	DNA
.	TRBV28	TRBJ1-1	.	CASQANTEAFF	TGTGCCAGCCAGGCGAACACTGAAGCTTTCTTT
.	TRBV12-5	TRBJ1-2	TRBD1	CASGDRGQFYGYTF	TGTGCTAGTGGTGACAGGGGGCAATTCTATGGCTACACCTTC
.	TRBV7-9	TRBJ2-1	TRBD2	CASSLGTSGGNEQFF	TGTGCCAGCAGCTTAGGAACTAGCGGGGGTAATGAGCAGTTCTTC
.	TRBV7-9	TRBJ1-6	.	CASSLGGLPDSPLHF	TGTGCCAGCAGCTTAGGGGGCCTCCCCGATTCACCCCTCCACTTT
few	TRBV15	TRBJ2-7	.	CATSRDRGTYEQYF	TGTGCCACCAGCAGAGATCGGGGTACCTACGAGCAGTACTTC
.	TRBV2	TRBJ1-6	TRBD1	CASRPQGARNSPLHF	TGTGCCAGCAGGCCCCAGGGGGCGAGGAACTCACCCCTCCACTTT
.	TRBV5-1	TRBJ2-3	.	CASSRRQSSTDTQYF	TGCGCCAGCAGCCGGAGGCAGTCTAGCACAGATACGCAGTATTTT
.	TRBV28	TRBJ2-3	TRBD2	CASSILAGVGDTQYF	TGTGCCAGCAGTATACTAGCGGGAGTTGGTGATACGCAGTATTTT
once	TRBV12-3/TRBV12-4	TRBJ1-2	.	CASSPGVYGYTF	TGTGCCAGCAGTCCAGGGGTCTATGGCTACACCTTC
.	TRBV2	TRBJ2-7	.	CASSLRNEQYF	TGTGCCAGCAGTCTTAGAAACGAGCAGTACTTC
.	TRBV10-3	TRBJ1-2	TRBD1	CAISESEGRGRSGYTF	TGTGCCATCAGTGAGTCGGAGGGCAGGGGGCGGTCTGGCTACACCTTC
.	TRBV6-5	TRBJ2-3	.	CASSQDMTGRDTQYF	TGTGCCAGCAGTCAGGACATGACAGGGAGGGATACGCAGTATTTT
few	TRBV11-2	TRBJ2-1	.	CASSLIGAGRQNEQFF	TGTGCCAGCAGCTTAATAGGGGCAGGGAGGCAAAATGAGCAGTTCTTC
.	TRBV28	TRBJ1-4	TRBD1	CASFGTANEKLFF	TGTGCCAGCTTCGGGACAGCTAATGAAAAACTGTTTTTT
few	TRBV5-1	TRBJ1-1	TRBD1	CASSLERGQGNTEAFF	TGCGCCAGCAGCTTGGAAAGGGGACAGGGGAACACTGAAGCTTTCTTT
.	TRBV11-2	TRBJ1-5	.	CASSPGRSNQPQHF	TGTGCCAGCAGCCCTGGCAGGAGCAATCAGCCCCAGCATTTT
.	TRBV7-3	TRBJ2-3	TRBD1	CASSPGQGTDTQYF	TGTGCCAGCAGCCCCGGACAGGGGACAGATACGCAGTATTTT
.	TRBV24-1	TRBJ2-1	TRBD1	CATSDIHRGRPYNEQFF	TGTGCCACCAGTGACATCCACAGGGGTCGTCCCTACAATGAGCAGTTCTTC
.	TRBV6-5	TRBJ1-2	.	CASSRLSGEGGYTF	TGTGCCAGCAGCCGCCTCAGTGGGGAGGGTGGCTACACCTTC
.	TRBV7-9	TRBJ1-1	.	CASSPTAGALNTEAFF	TGTGCCAGCAGCCCCACGGCAGGGGCCCTGAACACTGAAGCTTTCTTT
.	TRBV27	TRBJ1-2	TRBD1	CASSPTGGARDGYTF	TGTGCCAGCAGTCCGACAGGGGGCGCTAGGGATGGCTACACCTTC
.	TRBV5-5	TRBJ2-2	TRBD2	CASSLTPSGSNTGELFF	TGTGCCAGCAGCTTGACCCCTAGCGGGTCGAACACCGGGGAGCTGTTTTTT
.	TRBV9	TRBJ2-2	TRBD1	CASSVSGQANTGELFF	TGTGCCAGCAGCGTATCCGGACAGGCGAACACCGGGGAGCTGTTTTTT
.	TRBV24-1	TRBJ2-1	.	CATSDLVSEGIRAEQFF	TGTGCCACCAGTGATTTGGTTTCTGAGGGAATCCGGGCTGAGCAGTTCTTC
.	TRBV19	TRBJ2-2	.	CASIGGRTGELFF	TGTGCCAGTATCGGGGGGCGGACCGGGGAGCTGTTTTTT
.	TRBV2	TRBJ2-3	TRBD2	CASRRGGNTDTQYF	TGTGCCAGCAGGCGGGGGGGGAACACAGATACGCAGTATTTT
.	TRBV11-2	TRBJ1-2	.	CASSSQRGLNRYGYTF	TGTGCCAGCAGCTCCCAGCGGGGCTTAAATCGCTATGGCTACACCTTC
once	TRBV5-5	TRBJ1-2	.	CASGLGAGINYGYTF	TGTGCCAGCGGCCTTGGGGCCGGTATTAACTATGGCTACACCTTC
.	TRBV30	TRBJ1-1	.	CAWSPRQAEAFF	TGTGCCTGGAGTCCCCGACAGGCCGAAGCTTTCTTT
.	TRBV7-9	TRBJ2-4	.	CASRPEGTKNIQYF	TGTGCCAGCAGACCGGAGGGGACCAAAAACATTCAGTACTTC
.	TRBV4-1	TRBJ1-1	.	CASSSRDIPRGTEAFF	TGCGCCAGCAGCTCCCGGGACATTCCCCGGGGCACTGAAGCTTTCTTT
.	TRBV7-2	TRBJ1-4	TRBD1	CASSLVGRQGALLEKLFF	TGTGCCAGCAGCTTAGTTGGGCGACAGGGAGCCTTATTGGAAAAACTGTTTTTT
.	TRBV5-1	TRBJ1-3	.	CASSPFSGKELSGNTIYF	TGCGCCAGCAGCCCGTTCTCAGGGAAAGAGCTCTCTGGAAACACCATATATTTT
.	TRBV5-5	TRBJ1-6	.	CASSLEVGVPPLHF	TGTGCCAGCAGCTTGGAGGTAGGGGTGCCACCCCTCCACTTT
.	TRBV3-1/TRBV3-2	TRBJ2-1	.	CASSTAGREPFF	TGTGCCAGCAGCACCGCCGGGCGGGAACCGTTCTTC
.	TRBV7-8	TRBJ2-7	TRBD2	CASSSTRLAINAYEQYF	TGTGCCAGCAGCTCGACCAGACTAGCCATCAACGCCTACGAGCAGTACTTC
once	TRBV19	TRBJ1-5	.	CASSPTPRERNQPQHF	TGTGCCAGTAGTCCAACACCAAGGGAGAGGAATCAGCCCCAGCATTTT
.	TRBV5-4	TRBJ1-1	.	CASSNQGRAEAFF	TGTGCCAGCAGCAATCAGGGTAGGGCTGAAGCTTTCTTT
.	TRBV6-6	TRBJ2-3	.	CASSRTLRAGADTQYF	TGTGCCAGCAGCCGCACCTTACGAGCGGGTGCCGATACGCAGTATTTT
.	TRBV5-6	TRBJ2-3	TRBD2	CASSSAGASGPFTDTQYF	TGTGCCAGCAGCTCCGCCGGGGCTAGCGGGCCGTTCACAGATACGCAGTATTTT
.	TRBV18	TRBJ2-7	TRBD1	CASSPQGTGAYEQYF	TGTGCCAGCTCACCCCAAGGGACAGGGGCCTACGAGCAGTACTTC
few	TRBV5-8	TRBJ1-1	.	CASSLVRGATEAFF	TGTGCCAGCAGCTTGGTTCGGGGGGCGACCGAGGCTTTCTTT
few	TRBV6-2/TRBV6-3	TRBJ2-7	TRBD1	CASSLQGFAYEQYF	TGTGCCAGCAGTCTACAGGGGTTTGCCTACGAGCAGTACTTC
.	TRBV20-1	TRBJ2-7	TRBD2	CSASKGLVFSYEQYF	TGCAGTGCTAGTAAGGGACTAGTGTTCTCCTACGAGCAGTACTTC
.	TRBV6-2/TRBV6-3	TRBJ1-6	TRBD1	CASSYRDRGNSPLHF	TGTGCCAGCAGTTACCGGGACAGGGGAAATTCACCCCTCCACTTT
.	TRBV19	TRBJ2-7	.	CASIVAGAYEQYF	TGTGCCAGTATCGTGGCAGGGGCCTACGAGCAGTACTTC